These 30 T cell receptor beta chains originate from one sample sequenced in a study of blood T cell repertoires in COVID-19. The protocol was immunoSEQ multiplex PCR, while the TCRdb copy is restricted to in-frame clones and leaves out a portion. The sample has around 86,000 clones, roughly 85% seen once; the top ten hold 38%. Sequencing was performed on peripheral blood. The receptors here all came from an elderly man with acute or convalescent COVID-19.

The rearrangement joins TRBV28 to TRBJ1-5, with TRBD1 matching 12 bases. Per germline, CDR1 MDHEN and CDR2 SYDVKM. The CDR3 consists of 15 residues. V lost 5 bases to trimming and J lost 5 bases; unmatched junction nucleotides: 4. The CDR3 DNA is TGTGCCAGCAGTCCTGGGACAGGGGGCGATCAGCCCCAGCATTTT. This gives the protein CASSPGTGGDQPQHF.

J is TRBJ2-6 and V is TRBV18, with 7 nucleotides matching TRBD1. CDR1 is KGHSH and CDR2 is LQKENI in the germline V gene. The CDR3 loop spans 17 amino acids. V was clipped by 1 base and J by 0 bases; unmatched bases: 3. This CDR3 reads CASSPQGGFSGANVLTF. CDR3 nucleotide sequence: TGTGCCAGCTCACCACAAGGGGGCTTCTCTGGGGCCAACGTCCTGACTTTC.

This rearrangement joins TRBV7-2 to TRBJ2-5; maybe TRBD2 (6 bases). The CDR3 consists of 16 residues. The V gene's germline CDR1 is SGHTA and CDR2 FQGNSA. The V end lost 3 bases, the J end lost 2 bases, and 16 bases lay between the germline ends. The CDR3 here is CASSFSPEGRQETQYF. CDR3 DNA: TGTGCCAGCAGCTTTTCACCGGAGGGCCGTCAAGAGACCCAGTACTTC.

The genes are TRBV6-5 and TRBJ2-7, with 8 positions matching TRBD1. V shed 6 bases and J 4 bases; nucleotides not matched to a gene: 8. The CDR3 has 14 amino acids. Looked up from germline, CDR1 is MNHEY and CDR2 is SVGAGI. The CDR3 region has the DNA TGTGCCAGCAGGCAAACGGGACAGGTATACGAGCAGTACTTC. It codes for CASRQTGQVYEQYF.

The J gene is TRBJ2-5, the V gene TRBV7-8; no definite D call. The CDR3 loop spans 12 amino acids. Germline CDR1 is SGHVS and CDR2 is FQNEAQ. Trimming removed 5 bases from V and 5 bases from J, with 9 bases in between. CDR3 residues: CASSLRVETQYF. CDR3 in DNA: TGTGCCAGCAGCCTACGGGTGGAGACCCAGTACTTC. Filled out from reference TRBV7-8 and TRBJ2-5, the complete variable domain reads GAGVSQSPRYKVAKRGQDVALRCDPISGHVSLFWYQQALGQGPEFLTYFQNEAQLDKSGLPSDRFFAERPEGSVSTLKIQRTQQEDSAVYLCASSLRVETQYFGPGTRLLVL.

This clone was found once. The V and J genes are TRBV4-3 and TRBJ2-3, with TRBD2 as a possible D gene (5 bases). This CDR3 is 15 amino acids long. Germline V gives CDR1 LGHNA, CDR2 YSLEER. The ends were cut back, 0 bases at V and 5 bases at J, with 12 bases in the middle. In DNA form, the CDR3 reads TGCGCCAGCAGCCAAGATCGCCCGGGGAGAGATACGCAGTATTTT. Amino acid sequence: CASSQDRPGRDTQYF.

This clone was seen a handful of times. This chain joins TRBV27 and TRBJ2-5; 14 bases are shared with TRBD2. This CDR3 is 15 amino acids long. Trimming at V came to 2 bases and at J to 9 bases, leaving 5 bases not matched to a gene. Germline V lookup: CDR1 MNHEY, CDR2 SMNVEV (reference sequence). CDR3 sequence: CASSLGTSGSVAQYF. The CDR3 DNA reads as TGTGCCAGCAGTTTAGGGACTAGCGGGAGCGTGGCCCAGTACTTC.

The chain links TRBV24-1 to TRBJ1-2; D is ambiguous. Germline values: CDR1 KGHDR, CDR2 SFDVKD. This CDR3 is built from 14 residues. Trimming cost V 4 bases and J 0 bases, with 8 bases left between them. CDR3 bases: TGTGCCACCAGTGAAACCGGGTCTAACTATGGCTACACCTTC. Translated: CATSETGSNYGYTF.

The rearrangement joins TRBV2 to TRBJ2-1; D is undetermined. Germline V CDR1 and CDR2: SNHLY, FYNNEI. Trimming left V 3 bases short and J 12 bases short, with 12 bases between. This CDR3 has 12 amino acids. This CDR3 reads CASSDSTRLQFF. The DNA for the CDR3 is TGTGCCAGCAGTGATTCGACTCGACTGCAGTTCTTC.

In its sample, this clone was seen a few times. The chain uses TRBV27 and TRBJ1-2, with TRBD1 matching 7 bases. Trimming took 5 bases from V and 2 from J; bases not matched to a gene: 14. CDR1 is MNHEY and CDR2 is SMNVEV in the germline V gene (reference sequence). The CDR3 loop spans 17 amino acids. The CDR3 DNA reads TGTGCCAGCAGTCCAGAAGACAGGGCCCCGGCCAACTATGGCTACACCTTC. It translates to CASSPEDRAPANYGYTF.

The genes are TRBV6-5 and TRBJ2-1; TRBD1 matches 8 bases. V lost 2 bases to trimming and J lost 8 bases; unmatched junction nucleotides: 5. CDR1 and CDR2 (germline): MNHEY, SVGAGI. The CDR3 covers 14 residues. The CDR3 spells CASSYRTGLDEQFF. CDR3 nucleotides: TGTGCCAGCAGTTACAGGACAGGGCTGGATGAGCAGTTCTTC.

As for this clone: Sequence at one end of the junction differs from germline and may be a read error. CDR3: CASSLGGWETQYF. CDR3 sequence (DNA): TGTGCCAGCAGTTTGGGAGGGTGGGAGACCCAGTACTTC. The rearrangement uses TRBV5-6 and TRBJ2-5, with TRBD2 matching over 7 bases. This CDR3 region has 13 residues. The germline gives CDR1 SGHDT, CDR2 YYEEEE.

This chain links TRBV18 with TRBJ2-3, with TRBD1 as a possible D gene (5 bases). V dropped 3 bases and J dropped 0 bases, with 16 bases sitting between them. The germline V gene encodes CDR1 KGHSH and CDR2 LQKENI. The CDR3 loop spans 17 amino acids. The CDR3 DNA reads TGTGCCAGCTCACCCCCCTATGCTCAGGGTAGCACAGATACGCAGTATTTT. As protein: CASSPPYAQGSTDTQYF.

This chain joins TRBV28 and TRBJ2-5, with 12 bases aligning to TRBD1. The CDR3 loop spans 17 amino acids. The V gene's germline CDR1 is MDHEN and CDR2 SYDVKM. The J segment lost 2 bases and the V segment lost 6 bases, leaving 10 bases of the junction unmatched. CDR3 sequence: CASRRTWDRGRQETQYF. For the CDR3, the DNA is TGTGCCAGCAGGCGCACCTGGGACAGGGGGCGACAAGAGACCCAGTACTTC.

This clone appeared many times. The rearrangement joins TRBV4-1 to TRBJ2-4; possible D gene TRBD1, 6 bases. This CDR3 is 16 amino acids long. The V and J ends lost 4 bases and 3 bases respectively, with 16 bases between them. In germline, CDR1 is MGHRA, CDR2 YSYEKL. Here the CDR3 reads CASSPILLQGKNIQYF. The CDR3 DNA is TGCGCCAGCAGCCCCATTTTGCTACAGGGCAAAAACATTCAGTACTTC.

There are a few counts of this clone. In DNA form, the CDR3 reads TGTGCCAGCAGTTTAGACAGGGACCCTTCACCCCTCCACTTT. It specifies CASSLDRDPSPLHF. The chain combines TRBV27 with TRBJ1-6, with 7 bases that match TRBD1. Germline V gene lookup returns CDR1 MNHEY and CDR2 SMNVEV (reference sequence). This CDR3 is built from 14 residues. V gave up 2 bases and J gave up 9 bases; unmatched junction bases: 4.

This clone was recorded once. The chain couples TRBV5-1 to TRBJ2-1; no clear D gene. The germline V gene encodes CDR1 SGHRS and CDR2 YFSETQ. The V gene lost 4 bases and the J gene lost 2 bases, with 16 bases spanning the gap. The CDR3 is 16 amino acids. CDR3 residues: CASSGDSSRPYNEQFF. For the CDR3, the DNA is TGCGCCAGCAGCGGAGACTCTAGTCGTCCCTACAATGAGCAGTTCTTC.

The sample holds one count of this clone. The gene calls are TRBV5-1 and TRBJ2-7, with D perhaps TRBD1 (5 bases). Germline CDR1 reads SGHRS; CDR2 reads YFSETQ. The CDR3 is made up of 14 amino acids. V dropped 0 bases and J dropped 2 bases, with 9 bases sitting between them. The CDR3 loop is CASSLGRTTYEQYF. CDR3 DNA sequence: TGCGCCAGCAGCTTGGGTCGGACAACCTACGAGCAGTACTTC.

The chain has TRBV19 and TRBJ2-5; 9 bases align to TRBD2. The V and J ends lost 4 bases and 6 bases, in that order; junction bases with no gene match: 12. This CDR3 has 16 amino acids. The germline V gene encodes CDR1 LNHDA and CDR2 SQIVND (reference sequence). In nucleotides, the CDR3 is TGTGCCAGTAGTAAAGTAGCGGGAGCAATAGCAAAGACCCAGTACTTC. This translates into CASSKVAGAIAKTQYF.

The V call is TRBV27, the J call TRBJ2-1; D perhaps matches TRBD2 (6 bases). CDR3 length: 12 residues. Per germline, CDR1 MNHEY and CDR2 SMNVEV (reference sequence). Trimming pared 6 bases from V and 9 bases from J, leaving 12 bases between. Here the CDR3 reads CASSQLASEQFF. CDR3 nucleotide sequence: TGTGCCAGCAGCCAACTAGCTAGTGAGCAGTTCTTC.

The chain links TRBV2 to TRBJ2-7, with 11 bases matching TRBD2. CDR1 is SNHLY and CDR2 is FYNNEI in the germline V gene. This CDR3 has 14 residues. Trimming cost V 6 bases and J 1 base; bases outside gene matches: 2. CDR3 sequence (DNA): TGTGCCAGCAGAGGACTAGCGGGTTCCTACGAGCAGTACTTC. This sequence encodes CASRGLAGSYEQYF.

The V gene is TRBV28, the J gene TRBJ2-7, with D perhaps matching TRBD1 (6 bases). The CDR3 length is 14 residues. The ends were cut back, 6 bases at V and 5 bases at J, with 17 bases in the middle. Germline lookup yields CDR1 MDHEN and CDR2 SYDVKM. The DNA of the CDR3 is TGTGCCAGCAGCCCACACAGGGAAACTCACGAGCAGTACTTC. Translation gives CASSPHRETHEQYF.

This sequence joins TRBV5-1 and TRBJ1-1; the match to TRBD1 covers 9 bases. The CDR3 covers 12 residues. V shed 3 bases, J shed 11 bases, and the junction held 5 bases outside the gene matches. CDR1 and CDR2 (germline): SGHRS, YFSETQ. In nucleotides, the CDR3 is TGCGCCAGCAGCTCAGACAGGGGGGGTGCTTTCTTT. It translates to CASSSDRGGAFF.

This clone has a handful of counts. The chain carries TRBV19 and TRBJ1-5, with 8 bases fitting TRBD1. CDR3 length equals 16 residues. Germline CDR1 reads LNHDA; CDR2 reads SQIVND (reference sequence). J lost 2 bases, V lost 4 bases, and 7 bases had no gene match. CDR3 sequence: CASSKGQGIGNQPQHF. CDR3 nucleotides: TGTGCCAGTAGTAAAGGACAGGGCATCGGCAATCAGCCCCAGCATTTT.

The chain recombines TRBV19 with TRBJ1-5; TRBD1 matches at 8 bases. Germline CDR1 and CDR2: LNHDA and SQIVND (reference sequence). After removal of 3 bases from V and 6 bases from J, the junction contained 1 base not matched to a gene. This CDR3 region has 13 residues. CDR3 region: CASSMQGAQPQHF. The CDR3 DNA sequence: TGTGCCAGTAGTATGCAGGGGGCTCAGCCCCAGCATTTT.

The chain employs TRBV27 and TRBJ2-1; 9 bases map to TRBD2. The CDR3 length is 12 residues. With V trimmed by 8 bases and J by 7 bases, 3 bases remained unmatched. Germline V CDR1 and CDR2: MNHEY, SMNVEV (reference sequence). The CDR3 DNA sequence: TGTGCCAGCTCGACTAGCGGAAATGAGCAGTTCTTC. Amino acids: CASSTSGNEQFF.

The chain employs TRBV28 and TRBJ1-1; TRBD1 matches at 8 bases. This CDR3 has 14 residues. From germline, CDR1 is MDHEN and CDR2 SYDVKM. V shed 6 bases and J 8 bases; nucleotides not matched to a gene: 11. CDR3 nucleotide sequence: TGTGCCAGCAGGCCCGGGACAGGTAAAGGGGAAGCTTTCTTT. Amino acids: CASRPGTGKGEAFF.

V usage is TRBV19 and J usage is TRBJ1-3; the D is unclear. This CDR3 is 14 amino acids long. CDR1 and CDR2 from the germline V gene are LNHDA and SQIVND (reference sequence). V lost 7 bases to trimming and J lost 2 bases, with 12 bases between them. CDR3 loop: CASNSGGTGNTIYF. The CDR3 DNA follows: TGTGCCAGTAATTCCGGAGGGACTGGAAACACCATATATTTT.

The V gene is TRBV2, the J gene TRBJ1-5, with 8 bases lining up with TRBD1. The CDR3 extends over 15 amino acids. CDR1 SNHLY and CDR2 FYNNEI come from the germline V gene. V shed 6 bases and J 1 base; nucleotides not matched to a gene: 5. CDR3 DNA: TGTGCCAGCAGCGCAGGGGGCGCAAGCAATCAGCCCCAGCATTTT. It yields the protein CASSAGGASNQPQHF.

This sequence joins TRBV27 and TRBJ2-1; weak D call: TRBD2 (6 bases). The CDR3 extends over 13 amino acids. Trimming pared 5 bases from V and 7 bases from J, leaving 12 bases between. The germline V gene encodes CDR1 MNHEY and CDR2 SMNVEV (reference sequence). The CDR3 nucleotides are TGTGCCAGCAGTCCCTTAGCGGCTAATGAGCAGTTCTTC. It is translated as CASSPLAANEQFF.